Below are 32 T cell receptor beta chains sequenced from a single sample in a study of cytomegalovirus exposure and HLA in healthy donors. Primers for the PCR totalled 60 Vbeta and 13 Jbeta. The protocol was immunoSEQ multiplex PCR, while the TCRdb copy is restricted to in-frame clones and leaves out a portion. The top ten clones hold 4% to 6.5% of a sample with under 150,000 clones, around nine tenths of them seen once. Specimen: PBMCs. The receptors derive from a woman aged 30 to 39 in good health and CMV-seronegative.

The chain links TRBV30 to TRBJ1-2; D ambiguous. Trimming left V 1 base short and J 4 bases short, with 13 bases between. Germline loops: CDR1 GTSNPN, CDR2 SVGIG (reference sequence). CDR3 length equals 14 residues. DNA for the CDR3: TGTGCCTGGAGTGCCAACCTGGGGAGCTATGGCTACACCTTC. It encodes CAWSANLGSYGYTF.

Written as DNA, the CDR3 is TGTGCCAGCAGTGGGTCCGGGACTAGCGGCCTCGGCGAGCAGTACTTC. It yields the protein CASSGSGTSGLGEQYF. This sequence joins TRBV28 and TRBJ2-7; 11 bases map to TRBD2. This CDR3 comprises 16 residues. J lost 6 bases, V lost 5 bases, and 12 bases had no gene match. Looked up from germline, CDR1 is MDHEN and CDR2 is SYDVKM.

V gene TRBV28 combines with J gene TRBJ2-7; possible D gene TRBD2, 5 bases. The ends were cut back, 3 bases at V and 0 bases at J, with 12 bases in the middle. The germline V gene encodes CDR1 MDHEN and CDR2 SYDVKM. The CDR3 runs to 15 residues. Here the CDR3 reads CASSFRGHLSYEQYF. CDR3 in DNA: TGTGCCAGCAGTTTTCGAGGGCACCTCTCCTACGAGCAGTACTTC.

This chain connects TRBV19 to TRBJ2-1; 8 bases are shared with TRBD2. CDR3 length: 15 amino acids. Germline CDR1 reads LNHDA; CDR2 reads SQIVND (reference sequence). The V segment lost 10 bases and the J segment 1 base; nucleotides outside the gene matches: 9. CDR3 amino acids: CATSLAGGSYNEQFF. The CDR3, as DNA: TGTGCCACCTCTCTTGCGGGGGGTTCCTACAATGAGCAGTTCTTC.

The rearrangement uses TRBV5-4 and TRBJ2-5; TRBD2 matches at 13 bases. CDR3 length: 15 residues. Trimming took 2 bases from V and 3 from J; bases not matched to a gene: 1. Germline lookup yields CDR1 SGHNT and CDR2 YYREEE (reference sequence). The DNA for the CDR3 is TGTGCCAGCAGCTTCGGACTAGCGGGGGAAGAGACCCAGTACTTC. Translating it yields CASSFGLAGEETQYF.

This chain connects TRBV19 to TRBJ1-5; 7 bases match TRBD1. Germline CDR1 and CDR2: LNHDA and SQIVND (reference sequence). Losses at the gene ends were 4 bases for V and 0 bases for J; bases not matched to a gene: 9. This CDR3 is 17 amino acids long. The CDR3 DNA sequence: TGTGCCAGTAGTACCTCCTCGGGACAGTTTAGCAATCAGCCCCAGCATTTT. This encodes CASSTSSGQFSNQPQHF.

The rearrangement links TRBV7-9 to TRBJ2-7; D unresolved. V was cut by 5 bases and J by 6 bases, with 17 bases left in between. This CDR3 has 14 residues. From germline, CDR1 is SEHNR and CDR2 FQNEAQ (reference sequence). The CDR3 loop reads CASSAGEAPGEQYF. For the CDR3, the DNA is TGTGCCAGCAGCGCCGGAGAGGCCCCTGGCGAGCAGTACTTC.

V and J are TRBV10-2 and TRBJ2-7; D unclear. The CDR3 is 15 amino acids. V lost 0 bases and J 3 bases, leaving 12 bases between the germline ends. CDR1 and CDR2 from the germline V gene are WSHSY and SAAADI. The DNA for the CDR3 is TGCGCCAGCAGTGAGTCGACTCGAGTGTTCTACGAGCAGTACTTC. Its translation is CASSESTRVFYEQYF.

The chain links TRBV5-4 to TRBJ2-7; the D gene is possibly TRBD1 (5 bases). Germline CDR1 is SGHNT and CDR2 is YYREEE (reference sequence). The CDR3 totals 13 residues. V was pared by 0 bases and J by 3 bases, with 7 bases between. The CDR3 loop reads CASSLDRRYEQYF. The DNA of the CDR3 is TGTGCCAGCAGCTTGGACAGGCGCTACGAGCAGTACTTC. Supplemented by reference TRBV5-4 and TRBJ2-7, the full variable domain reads ETGVTQSPTHLIKTRGQQVTLRCSSQSGHNTVSWYQQALGQGPQFIFQYYREEENGRGNFPPRFSGLQFPNYSSELNVNALELDDSALYLCASSLDRRYEQYFGPGTRLTVT.

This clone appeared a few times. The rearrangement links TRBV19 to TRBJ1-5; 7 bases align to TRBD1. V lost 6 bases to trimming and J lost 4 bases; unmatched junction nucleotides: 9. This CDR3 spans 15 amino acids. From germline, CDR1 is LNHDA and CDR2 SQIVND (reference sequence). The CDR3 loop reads CASSWRDSGNQPQHF. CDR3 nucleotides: TGTGCCAGTAGCTGGAGGGACAGCGGTAATCAGCCCCAGCATTTT.

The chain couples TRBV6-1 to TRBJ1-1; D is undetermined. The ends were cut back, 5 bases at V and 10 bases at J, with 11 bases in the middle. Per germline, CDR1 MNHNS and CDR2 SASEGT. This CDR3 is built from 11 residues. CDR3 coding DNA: TGTGCCAGCAGTATGTCCGGTGGAGCTTTCTTT. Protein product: CASSMSGGAFF.

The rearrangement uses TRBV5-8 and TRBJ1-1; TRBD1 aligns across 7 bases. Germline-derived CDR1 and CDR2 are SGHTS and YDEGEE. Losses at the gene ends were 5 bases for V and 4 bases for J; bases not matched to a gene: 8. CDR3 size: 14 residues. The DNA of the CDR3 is TGTGCCAGCAGTGGACAGGTGGGGACCACTGAAGCTTTCTTT. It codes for CASSGQVGTTEAFF.

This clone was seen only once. The CDR3 region has the DNA TGTGCCAGCAGTCTGAACAGGGGAGGCGATAACTATGGCTACACCTTC. Its translation: CASSLNRGGDNYGYTF. The chain couples TRBV27 to TRBJ1-2; 7 positions match TRBD1. Per germline, CDR1 MNHEY and CDR2 SMNVEV (reference sequence). This CDR3 has 16 residues. V lost 5 bases to trimming and J lost 1 base; unmatched junction nucleotides: 10.

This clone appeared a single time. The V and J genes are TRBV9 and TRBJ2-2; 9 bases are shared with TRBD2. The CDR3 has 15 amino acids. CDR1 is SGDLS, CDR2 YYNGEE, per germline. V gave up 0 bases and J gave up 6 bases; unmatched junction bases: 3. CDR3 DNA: TGTGCCAGCAGCGTAGGCGGGAGGGCCCCCGGGGAGCTGTTTTTT. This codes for CASSVGGRAPGELFF.

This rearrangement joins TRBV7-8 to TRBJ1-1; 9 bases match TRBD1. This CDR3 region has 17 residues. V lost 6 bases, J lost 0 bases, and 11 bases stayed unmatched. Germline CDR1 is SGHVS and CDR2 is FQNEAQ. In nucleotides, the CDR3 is TGTGCCAGCAGTGATCCGGGACAGGGATCGTTGAACACTGAAGCTTTCTTT. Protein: CASSDPGQGSLNTEAFF.

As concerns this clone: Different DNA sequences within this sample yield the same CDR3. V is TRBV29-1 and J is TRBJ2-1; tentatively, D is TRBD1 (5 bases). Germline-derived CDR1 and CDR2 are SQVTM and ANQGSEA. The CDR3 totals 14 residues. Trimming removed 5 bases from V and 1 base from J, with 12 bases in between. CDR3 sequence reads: CSVNKGFSYNEQFF. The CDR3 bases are TGCAGCGTTAATAAGGGGTTTTCCTACAATGAGCAGTTCTTC.

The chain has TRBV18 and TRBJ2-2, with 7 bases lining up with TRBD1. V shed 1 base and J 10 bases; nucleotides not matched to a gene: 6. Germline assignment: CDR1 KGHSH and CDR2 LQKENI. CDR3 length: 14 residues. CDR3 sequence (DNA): TGTGCCAGCTCACCACTAACAGGGGCCCCGGAGCTGTTTTTT. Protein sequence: CASSPLTGAPELFF.

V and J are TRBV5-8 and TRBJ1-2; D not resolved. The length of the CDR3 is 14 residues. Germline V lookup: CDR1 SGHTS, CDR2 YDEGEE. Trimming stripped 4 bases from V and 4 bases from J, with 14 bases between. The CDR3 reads CASSPAYGAYGYTF. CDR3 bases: TGTGCCAGCAGCCCTGCGTATGGTGCCTATGGCTACACCTTC.

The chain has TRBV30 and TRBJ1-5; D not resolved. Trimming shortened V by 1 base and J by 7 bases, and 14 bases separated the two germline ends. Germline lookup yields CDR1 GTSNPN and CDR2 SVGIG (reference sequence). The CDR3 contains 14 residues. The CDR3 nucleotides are TGTGCCTGGAGTGGAGGTGGGAGCTGGCAGCCCCAGCATTTT. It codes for CAWSGGGSWQPQHF.

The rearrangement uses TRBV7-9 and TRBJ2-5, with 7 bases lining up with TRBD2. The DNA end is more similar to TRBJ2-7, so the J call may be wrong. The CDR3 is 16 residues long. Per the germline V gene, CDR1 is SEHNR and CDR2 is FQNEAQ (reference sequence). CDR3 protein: CASSSPWEGLDYEQYF. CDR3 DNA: TGTGCCAGCAGCTCCCCCTGGGAGGGTCTTGACTACGAGCAGTACTTC.

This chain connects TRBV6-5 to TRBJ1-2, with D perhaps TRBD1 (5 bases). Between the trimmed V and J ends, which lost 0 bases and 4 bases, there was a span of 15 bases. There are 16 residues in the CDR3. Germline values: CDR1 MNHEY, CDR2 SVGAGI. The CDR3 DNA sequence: TGTGCCAGCAGTTACTCCACTAATGGGGGGGGCTATGGCTACACCTTC. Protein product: CASSYSTNGGGYGYTF.

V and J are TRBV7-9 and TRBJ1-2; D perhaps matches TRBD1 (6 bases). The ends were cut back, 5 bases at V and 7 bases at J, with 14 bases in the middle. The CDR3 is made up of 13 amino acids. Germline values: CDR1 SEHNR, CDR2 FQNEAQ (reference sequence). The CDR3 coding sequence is TGTGCCAGCAGCCCCGGGACACTCTTTGGCTACACCTTC. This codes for CASSPGTLFGYTF.

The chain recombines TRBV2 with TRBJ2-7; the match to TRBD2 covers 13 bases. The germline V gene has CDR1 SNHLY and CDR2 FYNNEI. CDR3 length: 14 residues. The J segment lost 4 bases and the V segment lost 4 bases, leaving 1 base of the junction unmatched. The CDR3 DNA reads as TGTGCCAGCAGTGCGGGACTAGCGGGATACGAGCAGTACTTC. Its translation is CASSAGLAGYEQYF.

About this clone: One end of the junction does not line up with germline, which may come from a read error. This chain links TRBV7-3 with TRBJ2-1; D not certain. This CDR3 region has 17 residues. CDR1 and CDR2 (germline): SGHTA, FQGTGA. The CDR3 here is CASSLTVVQRSYNEQFF. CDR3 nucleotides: TGTGCCAGCAGCCTAACCGTAGTCCAACGCTCCTACAATGAGCAGTTCTTC.

Written as DNA, the CDR3 is TGTGCCAGCTCACTCCACAGGGAACCCCCCTACGAGCAGTACTTC. Translating gives CASSLHREPPYEQYF. The chain combines TRBV18 with TRBJ2-7; perhaps TRBD1 as D (6 bases). V lost 4 bases and J lost 2, with 15 bases in between. Germline assignment: CDR1 KGHSH and CDR2 LQKENI. CDR3 size: 15 residues.

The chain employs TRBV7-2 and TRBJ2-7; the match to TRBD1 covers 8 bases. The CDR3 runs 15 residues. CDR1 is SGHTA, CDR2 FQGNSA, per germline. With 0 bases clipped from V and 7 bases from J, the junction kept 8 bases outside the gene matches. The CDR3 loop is CASSLAPDRVREQYF. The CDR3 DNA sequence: TGTGCCAGCAGCTTAGCGCCGGACAGGGTACGGGAGCAGTACTTC.

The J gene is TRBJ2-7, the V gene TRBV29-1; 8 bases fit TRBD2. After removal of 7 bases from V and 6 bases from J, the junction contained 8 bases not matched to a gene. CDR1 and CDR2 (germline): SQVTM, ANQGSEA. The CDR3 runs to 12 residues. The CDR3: CSAWREEGEQYF. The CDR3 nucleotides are TGCAGCGCTTGGCGGGAGGAGGGCGAGCAGTACTTC.

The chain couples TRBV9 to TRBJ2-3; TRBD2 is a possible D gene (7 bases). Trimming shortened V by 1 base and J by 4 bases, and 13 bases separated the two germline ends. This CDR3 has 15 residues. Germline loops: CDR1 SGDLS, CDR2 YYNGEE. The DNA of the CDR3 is TGTGCCAGCAGCGTACCGGGGGGCGAGGCAGATACGCAGTATTTT. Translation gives CASSVPGGEADTQYF.

CDR3 DNA: TGTGCCAGCAGTCCCCTGGCGCAGGGGGCGCAGGAGACCCAGTACTTC. Translated, it gives CASSPLAQGAQETQYF. The genes are TRBV27 and TRBJ2-5; 8 positions match TRBD1. CDR3 length: 16 residues. V lost 5 bases, J lost 5 bases, and 13 bases stayed unmatched. Germline values: CDR1 MNHEY, CDR2 SMNVEV (reference sequence).

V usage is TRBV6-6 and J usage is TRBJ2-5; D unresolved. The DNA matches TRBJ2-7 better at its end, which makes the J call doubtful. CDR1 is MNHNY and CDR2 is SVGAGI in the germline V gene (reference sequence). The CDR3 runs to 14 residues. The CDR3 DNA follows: TGTGCCAGCAGTTACACGGTCGCCTCCTACGAGCAGTACTTC. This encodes CASSYTVASYEQYF.

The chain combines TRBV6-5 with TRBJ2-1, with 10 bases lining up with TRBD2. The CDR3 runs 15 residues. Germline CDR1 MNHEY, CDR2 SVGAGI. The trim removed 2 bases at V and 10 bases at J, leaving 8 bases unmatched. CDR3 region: CASSYALAGVGEQFF. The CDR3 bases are TGTGCCAGCAGTTACGCGCTAGCGGGAGTAGGGGAGCAGTTCTTC.

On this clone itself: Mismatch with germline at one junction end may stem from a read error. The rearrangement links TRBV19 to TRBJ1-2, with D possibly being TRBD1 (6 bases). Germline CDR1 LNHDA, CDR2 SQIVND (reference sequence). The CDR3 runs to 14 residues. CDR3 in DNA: TGTGCCAGTAGTATAACACCGGGACATGGGATTTCTGCCTTC. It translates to CASSITPGHGISAF.